These 16 T cell receptor beta chains came from one sample sequenced in a study of blood T cell repertoires in COVID-19. Libraries were prepared by immunoSEQ multiplex PCR; TCRdb keeps only in-frame clonotypes and omits some of them. The data show approximately 490,000 clones, 75% to 90% seen once. Sequenced input: PBMCs or T cells enriched from blood (not recorded which). These receptors all stem from a woman aged 55-70 years who had recovered from COVID-19.

The chain carries TRBV21-1 and TRBJ2-7; the tabulated D call, TRBD2, remains unverified against the DNA. TRBV21-1 is labeled a pseudogene. This CDR3 is 12 amino acids long. CDR3 amino acids: CASSSEEGEQYV. Here the CDR3 DNA reads TGTGCCAGCAGCTCGGAGGAGGGCGAGCAGTACGTC.

This clone appeared a single time. The CDR3 loop is CASSHGWGGEETQYF. The CDR3 DNA follows: TGTGCCAGCAGCCATGGATGGGGAGGGGAAGAGACCCAGTACTTC. The rearrangement joins TRBV3-1 (or the pseudogene TRBV3-2) to TRBJ2-5; 7 bases line up with TRBD2. The CDR3 is 15 residues long. V lost 3 bases to trimming and J lost 3 bases; unmatched junction nucleotides: 7. The germline V gene encodes CDR1 LGHDT and CDR2 YNNKEL (reference sequence).

This chain links TRBV2 with TRBJ1-2; TRBD1 agrees at 8 bases. The CDR3 sequence is 17 residues long. Unmatched junction bases numbered 10, after V lost 1 base and J lost 3 bases. Germline V CDR1 and CDR2: SNHLY, FYNNEI. The DNA of the CDR3 is TGTGCCAGCAGTGAAGGACAGGGGTTCTCTTGGGACTATGGCTACACCTTC. As protein: CASSEGQGFSWDYGYTF.

The chain couples TRBV9 to TRBJ1-3; no clear D. Germline CDR1 reads SGDLS; CDR2 reads YYNGEE. The CDR3 has 12 residues. V was shortened by 3 bases and J by 3 bases, with 4 bases between the two germline ends. As DNA, the CDR3 is TGTGCCAGCAGCGCCTTTGGAAACACCATATATTTT. It yields the protein CASSAFGNTIYF.

This chain joins TRBV25-1 and TRBJ1-6; 7 bases are a match to TRBD1. V lost 6 bases and J lost 9; bases outside the gene matches: 8. Germline-derived CDR1 and CDR2 are MGHDK and SYGVNS. This CDR3 contains 14 residues. CDR3 protein: CASSLTGFASPLHF. In DNA form, the CDR3 reads TGTGCCAGCAGCTTGACAGGGTTTGCTTCACCCCTCCACTTT. The whole variable domain, filled in from reference TRBV25-1 and TRBJ1-6, reads EADIYQTPRYLVIGTGKKITLECSQTMGHDKMYWYQQDPGMELHLIHYSYGVNSTEKGDLSSESTVSRIRTEHFPLTLESARPSHTSQYLCASSLTGFASPLHFGNGTRLTVT.

Notes on this clone: A junction boundary mismatches the germline segment, possibly from a read error. The V gene is TRBV7-2, the J gene TRBJ2-5; the match to TRBD2 covers 7 bases. Germline CDR1 SGHTA, CDR2 FQGNSA. The CDR3 covers 13 residues. CDR3 bases: TGTGCCAGCAGCCACACCGCGGGGAGGGTAGCGGACTTC. Protein: CASSHTAGRVADF.

This chain uses TRBV2 with TRBJ2-3, with 13 bases that match TRBD2. The V gene end was trimmed by 6 bases and the J gene end by 6 bases; junction bases not matched to a gene: 6. The CDR3 is 15 amino acids. The germline V gene encodes CDR1 SNHLY and CDR2 FYNNEI. The CDR3 protein is CASRLAGGPGDTQYF. The CDR3 DNA reads TGTGCCAGCAGACTAGCGGGGGGGCCAGGGGATACGCAGTATTTT.

This chain links TRBV7-8 with TRBJ2-3, with D possibly being TRBD2 (7 bases). V was shortened by 1 base and J by 6 bases, with 14 bases between the two germline ends. Germline V lookup: CDR1 SGHVS, CDR2 FQNEAQ. The CDR3 consists of 15 residues. The CDR3 spells CASSLERGAVDTQYF. CDR3 DNA sequence: TGTGCCAGCAGCTTAGAACGGGGGGCTGTGGATACGCAGTATTTT. The whole variable domain, filled in from reference TRBV7-8 and TRBJ2-3, reads GAGVSQSPRYKVAKRGQDVALRCDPISGHVSLFWYQQALGQGPEFLTYFQNEAQLDKSGLPSDRFFAERPEGSVSTLKIQRTQQEDSAVYLCASSLERGAVDTQYFGPGTRLTVL.

This sequence joins TRBV19 and TRBJ1-1; TRBD1 is a possible D gene (5 bases). The CDR3 is made up of 15 amino acids. Per the germline V gene, CDR1 is LNHDA and CDR2 is SQIVND (reference sequence). The V end lost 3 bases, the J end lost 1 base, and 12 bases lay between the germline ends. The CDR3 region is CASSIGGVGNTEAFF. The CDR3 coding sequence is TGTGCCAGTAGTATTGGGGGGGTTGGGAACACTGAAGCTTTCTTT. Together with reference TRBV19 and TRBJ1-1, the CDR3 gives the full variable domain: DGGITQSPKYLFRKEGQNVTLSCEQNLNHDAMYWYRQDPGQGLRLIYYSQIVNDFQKGDIAEGYSVSREKKESFPLTVTSAQKNPTAFYLCASSIGGVGNTEAFFGQGTRLTVV.

J is TRBJ1-2 and V is TRBV7-9, with 8 bases lining up with TRBD1. The CDR3 covers 14 residues. CDR1 and CDR2 (germline): SEHNR, FQNEAQ (reference sequence). Trimming at V came to 4 bases and at J to 8 bases, leaving 9 bases not matched to a gene. The chain's CDR3 is CASSSNQGARGYTF. The CDR3 region has the DNA TGTGCCAGCAGCTCAAATCAGGGGGCCCGGGGCTACACCTTC.

This chain connects TRBV11-2 to TRBJ2-3, with D perhaps TRBD1 (6 bases). CDR3 length equals 15 residues. In germline, CDR1 is SGHAT, CDR2 FQNNGV. Deletions cut 7 bases from V and 11 bases from J, with 25 bases between. For the CDR3, the DNA is TGTGCCAGCACCGCTCTTTGGGACACCGAGGGGAAGCAGTATTTT. Its translation is CASTALWDTEGKQYF.

The V gene is TRBV11-2, the J gene TRBJ1-1; a weak D match, TRBD1 (5 bases). This CDR3 contains 15 residues. Trimming removed 6 bases from V and 5 bases from J, with 19 bases in between. The germline gives CDR1 SGHAT, CDR2 FQNNGV. The CDR3 nucleotides read TGTGCCAGCAGATCCCTGAGGTCCGGGGGGACTGAAGCTTTCTTT. The encoded protein is CASRSLRSGGTEAFF.

The chain joins TRBV2 to TRBJ1-2; 8 nucleotides align to TRBD1. CDR3 length: 15 residues. V was pared by 2 bases and J by 9 bases, with 11 bases of the junction left unmatched. Germline CDR1 and CDR2: SNHLY and FYNNEI. The chain's CDR3 is CASSEKGTGRISYTF. CDR3 in DNA: TGTGCCAGCAGTGAAAAAGGGACAGGCCGGATCAGCTACACCTTC.

J is TRBJ2-5 and V is TRBV10-3; D might be TRBD1 (6 bases). The length of the CDR3 is 14 residues. Trimming stripped 3 bases from V and 3 bases from J, with 11 bases between. Germline CDR1 and CDR2: ENHRY and SYGVKD. The CDR3 bases are TGTGCCATCAGTGATTACAGGGAAGAAGAGACCCAGTACTTC. This sequence encodes CAISDYREEETQYF.

V usage is TRBV10-1 and J usage is TRBJ2-1; 8 bases align to TRBD2. The CDR3 has 15 amino acids. The junction had 10 bases not matched to a gene; V was cut back by 6 bases and J by 6 bases. Looked up from germline, CDR1 is WNHNN and CDR2 is SYGVQD (reference sequence). CDR3 DNA sequence: TGCGCCAGCAGCCGGGGGGGCTCCCTCCCCAATGAGCAGTTCTTC. It is translated as CASSRGGSLPNEQFF.

This rearrangement joins TRBV5-1 to TRBJ1-2, with TRBD1 matching over 8 bases. The germline V gene has CDR1 SGHRS and CDR2 YFSETQ. V gave up 4 bases and J gave up 0 bases; unmatched junction bases: 5. This CDR3 is built from 15 residues. Here the CDR3 reads CASSLQGVPNYGYTF. The CDR3 bases are TGCGCCAGCAGCCTACAGGGGGTCCCTAACTATGGCTACACCTTC.